This passage covers 15 T cell receptor beta chains from one sample sequenced in a study of blood T cell repertoires in COVID-19. Assay: immunoSEQ multiplex PCR; the TCRdb copy retains only in-frame clones and omits some. In the table there are under 450,000 clones, 65% to 90% of which are singletons. The sequenced sample was peripheral blood. All receptors derive from a woman aged 60-75 years with COVID-19, enrolled during active disease.

The chain couples TRBV11-1 to TRBJ1-1; D is ambiguous. Germline V gene data show CDR1 as SGHAT and CDR2 as FQDESV (reference sequence). The CDR3 covers 15 residues. The V end lost 5 bases, the J end lost 4 bases, and 17 bases lay between the germline ends. The DNA for the CDR3 is TGTGCCAGCAGCCTCCAGGTGGATCACGCCACTGAAGCTTTCTTT. Its protein product is CASSLQVDHATEAFF.

This chain uses TRBV7-2 with TRBJ2-7, with 7 bases aligning to TRBD1. There are 14 residues in the CDR3. Unmatched junction bases numbered 6, after V lost 1 base and J lost 6 bases. Germline V CDR1 and CDR2: SGHTA, FQGNSA. The CDR3 protein is CASSLVGGVGEQYF. The CDR3 DNA is TGTGCCAGCAGCTTAGTAGGGGGCGTAGGCGAGCAGTACTTC.

The rearrangement links TRBV7-6 to TRBJ2-1, with 16 bases aligning to TRBD2. The ends lost 5 bases at V and 4 bases at J; junction bases unmatched: 5. CDR1 SGHVS and CDR2 FNYEAQ come from the germline V gene. CDR3 length: 17 amino acids. The chain's CDR3 is CASSPGTSGGGYNEQFF. DNA for the CDR3: TGTGCCAGCAGCCCGGGGACTAGCGGGGGGGGATACAATGAGCAGTTCTTC.

The rearrangement links TRBV6-6 to TRBJ1-1; D possibly corresponds to TRBD1 (5 bases). V was trimmed by 0 bases and J by 0 bases, leaving 8 bases between them. CDR3 length: 15 amino acids. Germline CDR1 is MNHNY and CDR2 is SVGAGI (reference sequence). CDR3 DNA sequence: TGTGCCAGCAGTTACTCGCGGGGGGTGAACACTGAAGCTTTCTTT. It yields the protein CASSYSRGVNTEAFF.

CDR3 protein: CASSLGLAGVETQYF. Written as DNA, the CDR3 is TGTGCCAGCAGCTTGGGACTAGCGGGGGTGGAGACCCAGTACTTC. The rearrangement joins TRBV7-3 to TRBJ2-5; TRBD2 matches 14 bases. The CDR3 spans 15 residues. After removal of 3 bases from V and 5 bases from J, the junction contained 2 bases not matched to a gene. Germline CDR1 and CDR2: SGHTA and FQGTGA.

The chain couples TRBV7-3 to TRBJ2-1; a weak D match, TRBD1 (5 bases). V dropped 4 bases and J dropped 8 bases, with 6 bases sitting between them. This CDR3 has 11 residues. From germline, CDR1 is SGHTA and CDR2 FQGTGA. CDR3 in amino acids: CASSSRDEQFF. The CDR3 bases are TGTGCCAGCAGCTCCAGGGATGAGCAGTTCTTC.

V gene TRBV6-5 combines with J gene TRBJ1-2, with no clear D. CDR3 size: 13 residues. In germline, CDR1 is MNHEY, CDR2 SVGAGI. Trimming shortened V by 6 bases and J by 1 base, and 9 bases separated the two germline ends. CDR3 in amino acids: CASRTTSNYGYTF. The CDR3 bases are TGTGCCAGCAGAACGACAAGTAACTATGGCTACACCTTC.

V usage is TRBV18 and J usage is TRBJ1-5; 8 bases align to TRBD1. V was pared by 3 bases and J by 2 bases, with 9 bases of the junction left unmatched. Germline V gives CDR1 KGHSH, CDR2 LQKENI. The CDR3 runs 17 residues. CDR3 region: CASSPLRQGTGNQPQHF. As DNA, the CDR3 is TGTGCCAGCTCACCCCTCCGACAGGGGACGGGCAATCAGCCCCAGCATTTT.

This clone was observed a few times. The genes are TRBV3-1 (or the pseudogene TRBV3-2) and TRBJ1-1; 7 bases agree with TRBD1. Trimming cost V 4 bases and J 4 bases; bases outside gene matches: 3. Germline CDR1 and CDR2: LGHDT and YNNKEL (reference sequence). The CDR3 has 13 amino acids. In DNA, the CDR3 is TGTGCCAGCAGCCCCTCAGGGGGCACTGAAGCTTTCTTT. Translation gives CASSPSGGTEAFF.

The J gene is TRBJ2-3, the V gene TRBV10-1, with D hard to call. The V end was cut by 0 bases, the J end by 7 bases, with 11 bases between. Germline assignment: CDR1 WNHNN and CDR2 SYGVQD (reference sequence). This CDR3 spans 14 amino acids. CDR3 nucleotides: TGCGCCAGCAGTGAGTCTTTGACATCGAATACGCAGTATTTT. This translates into CASSESLTSNTQYF.

The CDR3 region has the DNA TGTGCCAGCTCCCCCTCGGGGGGGGATGGAGATACGCAGTATTTT. Translating gives CASSPSGGDGDTQYF. The rearrangement joins TRBV18 to TRBJ2-3; the match to TRBD2 covers 8 bases. Trimming removed 6 bases from V and 5 bases from J; junction bases left unmatched: 10. This CDR3 has 15 residues. CDR1 KGHSH and CDR2 LQKENI come from the germline V gene.

This chain joins TRBV7-9 and TRBJ1-5, with D possibly matching TRBD1 (5 bases). Germline CDR1 reads SEHNR; CDR2 reads FQNEAQ (reference sequence). CDR3 length equals 16 residues. Trimming cost V 6 bases and J 2 bases, with 17 bases left between them. The CDR3 loop reads CASSLDGGYGNQPQHF. In nucleotides, the CDR3 is TGTGCCAGCAGTCTCGACGGGGGGTACGGCAATCAGCCCCAGCATTTT.

J is TRBJ1-1 and V is TRBV5-4; 9 bases line up with TRBD1. The CDR3 runs 14 residues. V shed 2 bases and J 4 bases; nucleotides not matched to a gene: 3. Germline assignment: CDR1 SGHNT and CDR2 YYREEE (reference sequence). The CDR3 loop is CASSLGTGPTEAFF. The DNA of the CDR3 is TGTGCCAGCAGCTTAGGGACAGGGCCCACTGAAGCTTTCTTT. Full variable domain (missing parts from reference TRBV5-4 and TRBJ1-1): ETGVTQSPTHLIKTRGQQVTLRCSSQSGHNTVSWYQQALGQGPQFIFQYYREEENGRGNFPPRFSGLQFPNYSSELNVNALELDDSALYLCASSLGTGPTEAFFGQGTRLTVV.

The chain is built from TRBV10-3 and TRBJ1-2, with TRBD1 identical over 10 bases. V gave up 2 bases and J gave up 7 bases; unmatched junction bases: 10. Per germline, CDR1 ENHRY and CDR2 SYGVKD. The CDR3 runs to 16 residues. The CDR3 DNA follows: TGTGCCATCAGTGAGGGAACCGGGACAGGGGAGAGTGGCTACACCTTC. Protein sequence: CAISEGTGTGESGYTF.

This clone showed up just once. The V gene is TRBV3-1 (or the pseudogene TRBV3-2), the J gene TRBJ1-2; D perhaps matches TRBD1 (5 bases). Germline-derived CDR1 and CDR2 are LGHDT and YNNKEL (reference sequence). V was cut by 1 base and J by 7 bases, with 16 bases left in between. This CDR3 contains 15 residues. Written as DNA, the CDR3 is TGTGCCAGCAGCCAAGGTTTGAAGGGGTCCTCTGGCTACACCTTC. Protein: CASSQGLKGSSGYTF.